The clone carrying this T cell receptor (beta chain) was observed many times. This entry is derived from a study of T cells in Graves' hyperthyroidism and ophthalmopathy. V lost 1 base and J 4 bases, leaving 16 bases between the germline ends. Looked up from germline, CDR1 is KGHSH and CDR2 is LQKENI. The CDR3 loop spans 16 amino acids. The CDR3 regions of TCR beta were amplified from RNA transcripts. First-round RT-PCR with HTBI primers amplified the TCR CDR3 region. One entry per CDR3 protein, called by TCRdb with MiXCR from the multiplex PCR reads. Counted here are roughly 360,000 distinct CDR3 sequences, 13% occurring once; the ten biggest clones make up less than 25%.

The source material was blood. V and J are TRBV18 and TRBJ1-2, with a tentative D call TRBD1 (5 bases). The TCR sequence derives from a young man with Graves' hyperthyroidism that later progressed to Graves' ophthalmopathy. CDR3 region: CASSPLISGTSYGYTF. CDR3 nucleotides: TGTGCCAGCTCACCACTTATATCCGGGACTTCCTATGGCTACACCTTC. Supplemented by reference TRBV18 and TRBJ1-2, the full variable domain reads NAGVMQNPRHLVRRRGQEARLRCSPMKGHSHVYWYRQLPEEGLKFMVYLQKENIIDESGMPKERFSAEFPKEGPSILRIQQVVRGDSAAYFCASSPLISGTSYGYTFGSGTRLTVV.